The 21 T cell receptor beta chains reported below all come from one sample, sequenced in a study of blood T cells in healthy people across ages. For the second PCR, which ran for roughly 6 to 12 cycles, a sample-barcoded 5' primer and a J-beta primer mix were used. TCRdb ran MiXCR on the 5' RACE reads and lists one entry per CDR3 protein. The top ten clones hold about 11% of a sample with approximately 1.5 million distinct CDR3 sequences, around 36% of them seen once. Sample: blood. The receptors derive from a woman aged 25 to 39 in good health.

The chain is built from TRBV5-1 and TRBJ2-3, with 8 bases that match TRBD2. The germline V gene encodes CDR1 SGHRS and CDR2 YFSETQ. The CDR3 contains 16 residues. The V segment lost 5 bases and the J segment 3 bases; nucleotides outside the gene matches: 11. The chain's CDR3 is CASSSGGSSLTDTQYF. The CDR3 bases are TGCGCCAGCAGTTCGGGGGGGTCGAGTCTTACAGATACGCAGTATTTT.

This clonotype was recorded a few times. The chain is built from TRBV12-3 or TRBV12-4 and TRBJ2-3; D is possibly TRBD1 (6 bases). The CDR3 sequence is 13 residues long. V was trimmed by 3 bases and J by 7 bases, leaving 11 bases between them. The CDR3 protein is CASSLLGANTQYF. In nucleotides, the CDR3 is TGTGCCAGCAGTTTGTTGGGGGCTAATACGCAGTATTTT.

In the case of this clonotype: Germline and junction disagree at one end, which may indicate a read error. The genes are TRBV12-3 or TRBV12-4 and TRBJ2-5; 7 bases match TRBD2. The CDR3 consists of 17 residues. The CDR3 is CASSSYGSSGGEETHYF. CDR3 sequence (DNA): TGTGCCAGCAGTTCCTACGGGTCTAGCGGAGGGGAAGAGACCCACTACTTC.

At least ten counts were recorded for this clonotype. The CDR3 DNA is TGTGCCAGCAGTTCACAGACTAGCGGGGACTACAATGAGCAGTTCTTC. This translates into CASSSQTSGDYNEQFF. The genes are TRBV12-3 or TRBV12-4 and TRBJ2-1, with TRBD2 identical over 11 bases. Losses at the gene ends were 4 bases for V and 3 bases for J; bases not matched to a gene: 5. The CDR3 is 16 residues long.

The table lists this clonotype with many counts. The gene calls are TRBV29-1 and TRBJ2-7; 11 bases are a match to TRBD2. The CDR3 has 15 amino acids. The V and J ends lost 5 bases and 1 base, in that order; junction bases with no gene match: 7. From germline, CDR1 is SQVTM and CDR2 ANQGSEA. The CDR3 bases are TGCAGCGTTCAGTCGGGACTAGCGGATTCCTACGAGCAGTACTTC. This translates into CSVQSGLADSYEQYF.

This chain links TRBV12-3 or TRBV12-4 with TRBJ2-1; a possible D gene is TRBD2 (7 bases). Deletions cut 7 bases from V and 4 bases from J, with 26 bases between. The CDR3 sequence is 18 residues long. In DNA form, the CDR3 reads TGTGCCAGCACCCTCCGGGGGGCGGGGCCGAGGGGTTACAATGAGCAGTTCTTC. This gives the protein CASTLRGAGPRGYNEQFF.

This clonotype showed up just once. The V and J genes are TRBV30 and TRBJ1-2; TRBD1 aligns across 9 bases. V gave up 5 bases and J gave up 3 bases; unmatched junction bases: 7. The CDR3 runs 14 residues. The germline V gene has CDR1 GTSNPN and CDR2 SVGIG (reference sequence). In DNA form, the CDR3 reads TGTGCCTGGGATCGGGGGACAGGGTACTATGGCTACACCTTC. Protein product: CAWDRGTGYYGYTF.

This chain connects TRBV20-1 to TRBJ1-5; no clear D. CDR1 is DFQATT and CDR2 is SNEGSKA in the germline V gene (reference sequence). Trimming stripped 0 bases from V and 1 base from J, with 7 bases between. There are 14 residues in the CDR3. CDR3 loop: CSARDEGSNQPQHF. The CDR3 nucleotides are TGCAGTGCTAGAGATGAAGGGAGCAATCAGCCCCAGCATTTT.

The chain joins TRBV3-1 to TRBJ2-3; D might be TRBD1 (6 bases). CDR3 size: 18 residues. CDR1 and CDR2 (germline): LGHDT, YNNKEL (reference sequence). V lost 1 base and J 3 bases, leaving 20 bases between the germline ends. The CDR3 loop reads CASSQVPRGGAVTDTQYF. CDR3 DNA sequence: TGTGCCAGCAGCCAAGTTCCCAGGGGCGGAGCGGTGACAGATACGCAGTATTTT.

The chain combines TRBV2 with TRBJ2-1; 14 nucleotides align to TRBD2. The CDR3 has 14 amino acids. The germline V gene has CDR1 SNHLY and CDR2 FYNNEI. Losses at the gene ends were 5 bases for V and 12 bases for J; bases not matched to a gene: 6. The CDR3 here is CASSPGLAGVRQFF. The CDR3 coding sequence is TGTGCCAGCAGTCCGGGACTAGCGGGGGTTCGGCAGTTCTTC.

The chain combines TRBV20-1 with TRBJ1-5, with 9 bases lining up with TRBD1. This CDR3 is 17 amino acids long. The V segment lost 3 bases and the J segment 6 bases; nucleotides outside the gene matches: 15. Germline CDR1 reads DFQATT; CDR2 reads SNEGSKA (reference sequence). The DNA of the CDR3 is TGCAGTGCTAGTTCTACCCTCAACAGGGGGCCTGGTCAGCCCCAGCATTTT. Translating gives CSASSTLNRGPGQPQHF.

This chain links TRBV7-9 with TRBJ1-2; D unresolved. The V end lost 3 bases, the J end lost 3 bases, and 14 bases lay between the germline ends. CDR1 and CDR2 (germline): SEHNR, FQNEAQ (reference sequence). This CDR3 is built from 15 residues. CDR3 DNA sequence: TGTGCCAGCAGCTTGTCCGCCAGTCACGACTATGGCTACACCTTC. It yields the protein CASSLSASHDYGYTF.

This clonotype was observed a few times. This CDR3 reads CASSLSSSGYTDTQYF. CDR3 bases: TGTGCCAGCAGCTTGTCGAGTAGCGGCTACACAGATACGCAGTATTTT. This chain connects TRBV5-5 to TRBJ2-3, with a weak D call TRBD2 (6 bases). The V end was cut by 1 base, the J end by 2 bases, with 14 bases between. The length of the CDR3 is 16 residues. The germline V gene has CDR1 SGHKS and CDR2 YYEKEE (reference sequence). Combining the CDR3 with reference TRBV5-5 and TRBJ2-3 gives the whole variable domain DAGVTQSPTHLIKTRGQQVTLRCSPISGHKSVSWYQQVLGQGPQFIFQYYEKEERGRGNFPDRFSARQFPNYSSELNVNALLLGDSALYLCASSLSSSGYTDTQYFGPGTRLTVL.

The chain combines TRBV28 with TRBJ2-7; D may be TRBD2 (6 bases). Germline CDR1 MDHEN, CDR2 SYDVKM. Trimming removed 1 base at V and 0 bases at J, with 13 bases between. The CDR3 spans 16 residues. This CDR3 reads CASSLFPSGGSYEQYF. The CDR3 bases are TGTGCCAGCAGTTTATTCCCCTCCGGGGGCTCCTACGAGCAGTACTTC.

This clonotype appeared many times. V is TRBV29-1 and J is TRBJ2-1; 13 nucleotides line up with TRBD2. This CDR3 contains 15 residues. The ends lost 6 bases at V and 4 bases at J; junction bases unmatched: 6. Germline V gene sequence: CDR1 SQVTM, CDR2 ANQGSEA. In DNA, the CDR3 is TGCAGCGTGGTTGGGACTAGCGGGAAATACAATGAGCAGTTCTTC. Amino acid sequence: CSVVGTSGKYNEQFF.

In its sample, this clonotype was seen a few times. This sequence may be a read error, since a much larger clone differs from it by one base. Written as DNA, the CDR3 is TGTGCCAGCAGCGTAGAGGGGGGGAACACTGAAGCTTTCTTT. This encodes CASSVEGGNTEAFF. V usage is TRBV9 and J usage is TRBJ1-1, with a weak D call TRBD1 (6 bases). Looked up from germline, CDR1 is SGDLS and CDR2 is YYNGEE. With 0 bases removed from V and 1 base from J, the gap between germline ends came to 7 bases. CDR3 length equals 14 residues.

The chain employs TRBV6-2 or TRBV6-3 and TRBJ2-7; D possibly corresponds to TRBD2 (5 bases). V was cut by 0 bases and J by 2 bases, with 14 bases left in between. This CDR3 is built from 16 residues. CDR1 and CDR2 from the germline V gene are MNHEY and SVGEGT. In nucleotides, the CDR3 is TGTGCCAGCAGTTACTCGGCTAGCATCCCCACCTACGAGCAGTACTTC. Protein sequence: CASSYSASIPTYEQYF.

As concerns this clonotype: With a much larger clone just one base away, this may be a read error. The chain links TRBV10-3 to TRBJ2-1, with 8 positions matching TRBD2. CDR1 and CDR2 (germline): ENHRY, SYGVKD. V dropped 4 bases and J dropped 8; count of bases not matched to a gene: 10. The CDR3 covers 15 residues. For the CDR3, the DNA is TGTGCCATCAGTGCTTCTGGCGGGGGGTGTCATGAGCAGTTCTTC. Translated, it gives CAISASGGGCHEQFF.

This clonotype was seen many times. The rearrangement joins TRBV29-1 to TRBJ2-7; D might be TRBD2 (6 bases). This CDR3 contains 12 residues. CDR1 SQVTM and CDR2 ANQGSEA come from the germline V gene. V lost 4 bases and J lost 12, with 19 bases in between. CDR3 in amino acids: CSVGLVGGMRYF. The CDR3 DNA follows: TGCAGCGTTGGTCTGGTCGGAGGGATGCGGTACTTC.

The chain links TRBV7-3 to TRBJ2-1, with 9 bases matching TRBD1. CDR3 length equals 15 residues. With V trimmed by 5 bases and J by 6 bases, 8 bases remained unmatched. Germline lookup yields CDR1 SGHTA and CDR2 FQGTGA. CDR3 DNA: TGTGCCAGCAGCCTAGGGGACAGGGCTCCCAATGAGCAGTTCTTC. It codes for CASSLGDRAPNEQFF.

This clonotype was detected only a few times. This CDR3 is CASNFPGDRETQYF. The CDR3 nucleotides read TGTGCCAGCAACTTCCCCGGGGACCGGGAGACCCAGTACTTC. The chain has TRBV5-6 and TRBJ2-5; tentatively, D is TRBD1 or TRBD2 (5 bases each). Germline lookup yields CDR1 SGHDT and CDR2 YYEEEE. The CDR3 is 14 residues long. V was shortened by 6 bases and J by 5 bases, with 17 bases between the two germline ends.